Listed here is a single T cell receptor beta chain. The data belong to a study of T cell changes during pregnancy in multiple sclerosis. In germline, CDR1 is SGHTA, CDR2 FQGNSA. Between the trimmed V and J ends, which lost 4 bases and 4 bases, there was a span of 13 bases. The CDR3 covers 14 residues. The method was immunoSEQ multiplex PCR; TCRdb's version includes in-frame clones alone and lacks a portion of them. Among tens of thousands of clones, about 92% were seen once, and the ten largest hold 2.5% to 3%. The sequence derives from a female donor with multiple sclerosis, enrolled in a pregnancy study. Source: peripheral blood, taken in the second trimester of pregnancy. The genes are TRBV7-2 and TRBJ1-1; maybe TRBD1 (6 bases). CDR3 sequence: CASSSQGISTEAFF. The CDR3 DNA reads TGTGCCAGCAGCTCGCAGGGGATTAGCACTGAAGCTTTCTTT.